These 21 T cell receptor beta chains came from one sample sequenced in a study of T cell changes during pregnancy in multiple sclerosis. Sequenced by immunoSEQ multiplex PCR; TCRdb stores in-frame clones only, minus some. The table includes 60,000 to 65,000 clones, roughly 90% detected once. The starting material was peripheral blood, obtained in the first trimester of pregnancy. The receptors here all came from a female donor with multiple sclerosis, enrolled in a pregnancy study.

This clone was counted a few times. CDR3 bases: TGTGCCAGCAGGTTCCTAGCGACAGGGACTAACTATGGCTACACCTTC. Translation: CASRFLATGTNYGYTF. The chain joins TRBV28 to TRBJ1-2; 7 bases match TRBD1. The CDR3 loop spans 16 amino acids. In germline, CDR1 is MDHEN, CDR2 SYDVKM. J gave up 0 bases and V 6 bases, and 10 bases lay outside the gene matches.

The rearrangement links TRBV19 to TRBJ2-2, with 9 nucleotides matching TRBD2. With 3 bases clipped from V and 5 bases from J, the junction kept 7 bases outside the gene matches. The CDR3 sequence is 16 residues long. In germline, CDR1 is LNHDA, CDR2 SQIVND (reference sequence). The CDR3 bases are TGTGCCAGTAGTATGGAGGGCGGGAGGGAAACCGGGGAGCTGTTTTTT. As protein: CASSMEGGRETGELFF.

This clone was detected only once. This rearrangement joins TRBV29-1 to TRBJ2-7, with a weak D call TRBD2 (5 bases). CDR1 is SQVTM, CDR2 ANQGSEA, per germline. Between the trimmed V and J ends, which lost 0 bases and 9 bases, there was a span of 12 bases. The CDR3 has 12 amino acids. The CDR3 sequence: CSVEDGGMGQYF. CDR3 sequence (DNA): TGCAGCGTTGAAGATGGAGGAATGGGGCAGTACTTC.

This clone was seen just once. One end of the junction is discordant with germline, which a read error may explain. CDR3 sequence: CASSSTGFQETQYF. The CDR3 region has the DNA TGTGCTAGCAGCTCGACAGGGTTCCAAGAGACCCAGTACTTC. V usage is TRBV7-7 and J usage is TRBJ2-5, with 7 bases aligning to TRBD1. CDR1 is SSHAT and CDR2 is FNYEAQ in the germline V gene (reference sequence). This CDR3 has 14 residues.

The rearrangement joins TRBV19 to TRBJ2-7; TRBD1 matches at 7 bases. Germline loops: CDR1 LNHDA, CDR2 SQIVND (reference sequence). V lost 1 base, J lost 2 bases, and 2 bases stayed unmatched. The CDR3 consists of 14 residues. CDR3 in amino acids: CASSIAGQPYEQYF. CDR3 DNA sequence: TGTGCCAGTAGTATAGCGGGACAGCCCTACGAGCAGTACTTC.

The chain couples TRBV28 to TRBJ1-1; 7 bases align to TRBD1. V shed 7 bases and J 3 bases; nucleotides not matched to a gene: 8. CDR3 length: 14 amino acids. Germline V gene sequence: CDR1 MDHEN, CDR2 SYDVKM. The chain's CDR3 is CASTPPTGHTEAFF. The CDR3 DNA reads as TGTGCCAGCACTCCCCCGACAGGGCACACTGAAGCTTTCTTT.

The genes are TRBV20-1 and TRBJ1-1; D not resolved. V shed 8 bases and J shed 7 bases, with 14 bases lying between them. CDR1 is DFQATT, CDR2 SNEGSKA, per germline (reference sequence). There are 11 residues in the CDR3. In DNA form, the CDR3 reads TGCAGTCTCACTCCACGGGGTGAAGCTTTCTTT. Encoded protein: CSLTPRGEAFF.

This chain uses TRBV11-3 with TRBJ2-3; 7 nucleotides align to TRBD2. CDR1 is SGHNT and CDR2 is YENEEA in the germline V gene. V lost 0 bases, J lost 6 bases, and 3 bases stayed unmatched. The CDR3 is made up of 14 amino acids. The CDR3 DNA reads as TGTGCCAGCAGCTTAGACTGGGGGGGTGATACGCAGTATTTT. Translating gives CASSLDWGGDTQYF. The complete variable domain, with remaining parts taken from reference TRBV11-3 and TRBJ2-3, reads EAGVVQSPRYKIIEKKQPVAFWCNPISGHNTLYWYLQNLGQGPELLIRYENEEAVDDSQLPKDRFSAERLKGVDSTLKIQPAELGDSAVYLCASSLDWGGDTQYFGPGTRLTVL.

This chain uses TRBV18 with TRBJ1-2; tentatively, D is TRBD1 (6 bases). The V end was cut by 0 bases, the J end by 7 bases, with 12 bases between. Germline V CDR1 and CDR2: KGHSH, LQKENI. This CDR3 contains 14 residues. CDR3 sequence (DNA): TGTGCCAGCTCACCACCCGGACAGATATCTGGCTACACCTTC. It encodes CASSPPGQISGYTF.

The CDR3: CASSSPSGSGPYNEQFF. CDR3 coding DNA: TGTGCCAGCTCATCTCCATCCGGTAGCGGGCCTTACAATGAGCAGTTCTTC. This rearrangement joins TRBV18 to TRBJ2-1, with TRBD2 matching over 7 bases. J gave up 4 bases and V 5 bases, and 14 bases lay outside the gene matches. The CDR3 covers 17 residues. Per the germline V gene, CDR1 is KGHSH and CDR2 is LQKENI.

V usage is TRBV7-2 and J usage is TRBJ2-7, with D maybe TRBD1 (5 bases). The ends were cut back, 1 base at V and 1 base at J, with 8 bases in the middle. The CDR3 is made up of 14 amino acids. Looked up from germline, CDR1 is SGHTA and CDR2 is FQGNSA. The CDR3 DNA follows: TGTGCCAGCAGCTTAGGTACAGGATCCTACGAGCAGTACTTC. Its translation is CASSLGTGSYEQYF. The variable domain in full, completed from reference TRBV7-2 and TRBJ2-7, reads GAGVSQSPSNKVTEKGKDVELRCDPISGHTALYWYRQSLGQGLEFLIYFQGNSAPDKSGLPSDRFSAERTGGSVSTLTIQRTQQEDSAVYLCASSLGTGSYEQYFGPGTRLTVT.

This chain joins TRBV29-1 and TRBJ2-1; D is unresolved. Germline values: CDR1 SQVTM, CDR2 ANQGSEA. V shed 5 bases and J shed 11 bases, with 7 bases lying between them. This CDR3 spans 9 amino acids. As DNA, the CDR3 is TGCAGCGTTAATAATAAGCAGTTCTTC. Its protein product is CSVNNKQFF.

This clone was seen a single time. The V gene is TRBV7-2, the J gene TRBJ2-2, with D perhaps TRBD2 (5 bases). V was shortened by 5 bases and J by 4 bases, with 11 bases between the two germline ends. The CDR3 is 14 amino acids. The germline gives CDR1 SGHTA, CDR2 FQGNSA. The CDR3 DNA is TGTGCCAGCAGCCAGCGGACTCTCACCGGGGAGCTGTTTTTT. This encodes CASSQRTLTGELFF.

The chain joins TRBV9 to TRBJ2-5; 9 bases align to TRBD1. The junction had 9 bases not matched to a gene; V was cut back by 2 bases and J by 4 bases. Germline CDR1 SGDLS, CDR2 YYNGEE. The CDR3 is 16 residues long. As DNA, the CDR3 is TGTGCCAGCAGCGTCCAACAGGGGGCAGAGAGAGAGACCCAGTACTTC. It codes for CASSVQQGAERETQYF.

The chain is built from TRBV19 and TRBJ2-7; 8 nucleotides agree with TRBD1. V dropped 4 bases and J dropped 5; count of bases not matched to a gene: 4. CDR1 is LNHDA and CDR2 is SQIVND in the germline V gene (reference sequence). This CDR3 contains 13 residues. The CDR3 DNA follows: TGTGCCAGTAGTACCCACAGGGGGGACGAGCAGTACTTC. As protein: CASSTHRGDEQYF.

The gene calls are TRBV5-4 and TRBJ2-1; 10 nucleotides match TRBD2. The CDR3 totals 15 residues. V lost 1 base and J lost 4; bases outside the gene matches: 2. CDR1 is SGHNT, CDR2 YYREEE, per germline (reference sequence). The CDR3 DNA sequence: TGTGCCAGCAGCTTGCCTAGCGGGAGTTACAATGAGCAGTTCTTC. Residues: CASSLPSGSYNEQFF.

This sequence joins TRBV7-2 and TRBJ1-4, with a tentative D call TRBD1 (6 bases). The V and J ends lost 3 bases and 0 bases respectively, with 14 bases between them. The CDR3 consists of 17 residues. Per germline, CDR1 SGHTA and CDR2 FQGNSA. The CDR3 spells CASSLFGTQATNEKLFF. In DNA, the CDR3 is TGTGCCAGCAGCTTGTTCGGGACACAGGCAACTAATGAAAAACTGTTTTTT.

CDR3 protein: CASSPFELADPRDEQFF. The CDR3 DNA is TGTGCCAGCAGCCCTTTCGAGCTAGCGGATCCCAGGGATGAGCAGTTCTTC. The V and J genes are TRBV7-6 and TRBJ2-1; 7 bases line up with TRBD2. The CDR3 has 17 residues. V dropped 5 bases and J dropped 8; count of bases not matched to a gene: 18. Germline CDR1 reads SGHVS; CDR2 reads FNYEAQ.

The chain recombines TRBV18 with TRBJ2-1, with 11 bases aligning to TRBD2. The CDR3 covers 17 residues. Germline lookup yields CDR1 KGHSH and CDR2 LQKENI. V lost 6 bases and J lost 2; bases outside the gene matches: 9. The CDR3 DNA follows: TGTGCCAGCTCTAGCGGACTAGCGGGCACAACCTACAATGAGCAGTTCTTC. As protein: CASSSGLAGTTYNEQFF.

Ten or more counts support this clone. DNA of the CDR3: TGCGCCAGCACCACCGTGGGAGCCTCAAATGAGCAGTTCTTC. Protein product: CASTTVGASNEQFF. The chain links TRBV4-1 to TRBJ2-1; D is possibly TRBD2 (5 bases). The V and J ends lost 7 bases and 7 bases respectively, with 17 bases between them. Germline lookup yields CDR1 MGHRA and CDR2 YSYEKL. The CDR3 covers 14 residues.

This sequence joins TRBV25-1 and TRBJ2-5; D not resolved. The CDR3 runs 14 residues. The V and J ends lost 2 bases and 5 bases respectively, with 12 bases between them. The germline V gene has CDR1 MGHDK and CDR2 SYGVNS. The CDR3 DNA sequence: TGTGCCAGCAGTGAAGTCAGCGCGGCGGAGACCCAGTACTTC. It codes for CASSEVSAAETQYF.